The clone carrying this T cell receptor (beta chain) was found a few times. Additional DNA sequences in this sample encode the identical CDR3. V was pared by 4 bases and J by 8 bases, with 3 bases of the junction left unmatched. This CDR3 contains 13 residues. Germline V gene data show CDR1 as SGHTS and CDR2 as YDEGEE. This entry is derived from a study of control samples from healthy donors and cancer patients. Libraries were prepared by immunoSEQ multiplex PCR; TCRdb keeps only in-frame clonotypes and omits some of them. The table lists approximately 70,000 clones, around nine tenths of them singletons.

The source material was PBMCs. The chain uses TRBV5-8 and TRBJ1-6; 7 positions match TRBD1. This TCR was recovered from a woman aged 50 to 60 with colorectal cancer. For the CDR3, the DNA is TGTGCCAGCAGCACAGACAGGGATTCACCCCTCCACTTT. It codes for CASSTDRDSPLHF.